The T cell receptor beta chain described here comes from a study of CD8 T cell repertoires and HIV-1 epitope variants. The overall study: Controls were a CMV, EBV and flu peptide pool, Ebola AY9 negative control, and no-peptide well.

Remarks on this clone: Its antigen is unidentified.

Study outcomes and limitations: No clonotypes responded to the TAALDMSHF plasma variant; five or six recognized KF9, one HW9.

This CDR3 is 13 amino acids long. V was cut by 1 base and J by 3 bases, with 3 bases left in between. Germline CDR1 MNHNS, CDR2 SASEGT. The repertoire was sequenced with immunoSEQ multiplex PCR; TCRdb's copy has only in-frame clones and lacks some. The data show approximately 5,200 clones, approximately 70% seen once. The TCR was taken from a male donor with HIV. The chain has TRBV6-1 and TRBJ2-2; no definite D call. The sequencing sample was made of cultured CD8+ T cells derived from PBMCs. The CDR3 reads CASSEGDTGELFF. The CDR3 DNA follows: TGTGCCAGCAGTGAAGGGGACACCGGGGAGCTGTTTTTT.